The rows below give T cell receptor beta chains drawn from one sample of a study of shared clonotypes between healthy human individuals. TCRdb's table, derived via immunoSEQ multiplex PCR, lists solely in-frame clones and lacks some. Of around 1.9 million clones listed, 93% are singletons. Sequencing was performed on naive CD8+ T cells from PBMCs. Every receptor here comes from a man aged 18 to 35 in good health. Some clones in this sample may be carry-over from other donors' samples. Both conserved end residues are part of each CDR3. Fields, in order: V gene, clone size, J gene, D gene, CDR3 protein, CDR3 DNA. The D gene is left open where the match is weak. The size field is filled for only some rows; it gives once, few, many or a size class.

TRBV6-6	NA	TRBJ2-2	NA	CATTQGRFNTGELFF	TGTGCCACCACTCAGGGGCGATTCAACACCGGGGAGCTGTTTTTT
TRBV6-4	NA	TRBJ2-3	NA	CASSETTGFRTQYF	TGTGCCAGCAGTGAGACGACAGGTTTTCGAACGCAGTATTTT
TRBV7-9	NA	TRBJ2-7	NA	CASSLISEYEQYF	TGTGCCAGCAGCTTAATATCCGAGTACGAGCAGTACTTC
TRBV5-1	NA	TRBJ2-7	NA	CASSHGGSYEQYF	TGCGCCAGCAGCCACGGGGGATCCTACGAGCAGTACTTC
TRBV7-3	NA	TRBJ1-1	NA	CASSLGGLNTEAFF	TGTGCCAGCAGCTTAGGGGGCTTGAACACTGAAGCTTTCTTT
TRBV18	NA	TRBJ2-7	NA	CASSPGRGTYEQYF	TGTGCCAGCTCACCCGGCCGCGGAACCTACGAGCAGTACTTC
TRBV28	few	TRBJ2-5	NA	CASSFVLQETQYF	TGTGCCAGCAGTTTTGTCCTCCAAGAGACCCAGTACTTC
TRBV5-4	NA	TRBJ2-7	TRBD2	CASSRTSGDYEQYF	TGTGCCAGCAGTCGGACTAGCGGAGACTACGAGCAGTACTTC
TRBV14	once	TRBJ2-3	TRBD2	CASSQNSGTSGPTDTQYF	TGTGCCAGCAGCCAAAATTCCGGGACTAGCGGCCCCACAGATACGCAGTATTTT
TRBV6-6	NA	TRBJ2-1	TRBD2	CASSYSSGNEQFF	TGTGCCAGCAGTTACTCTAGCGGGAATGAGCAGTTCTTC
TRBV21-1	NA	TRBJ1-1	NA	CASSKGLGPLMNTEAFF	TGTGCCAGCAGCAAAGGACTAGGCCCTCTTATGAACACTGAAGCTTTCTTT